Reported below is one T cell receptor beta chain. Its antigen is currently unknown. This sample is part of a study of cytomegalovirus exposure and HLA in healthy donors. Researchers ran the PCR with 60 Vbeta and 13 Jbeta primers. Some clones are missing from TCRdb's copy, which holds only in-frame ones; the method was immunoSEQ multiplex PCR. Here the sample spans about 160,000 clones, roughly 80% being singletons. Study-level results: There were 150 or so TCR beta chains listed as cytomegalovirus-associated. With later analysis, a missense DCLRE1C variant became linked to TCR beta V- and J-gene trimming. Most of the TCR beta V segments (in an earlier analysis) were productive either about 90% or about 30% of the time.

Sequences were obtained from PBMCs. The TCR was taken from a man aged 18-30 years in good health and CMV-seropositive.

CDR3 in amino acids: CASSQVQGAMETQYF. Here the CDR3 DNA reads TGCGCCAGCAGCCAAGTACAGGGAGCCATGGAGACCCAGTACTTC. The rearrangement joins TRBV4-3 to TRBJ2-5; possible D gene TRBD1, 6 bases. Trimming took 1 base from V and 5 from J, leaving 14 bases between them. Germline CDR1 LGHNA, CDR2 YSLEER. The CDR3 runs to 15 residues.